The present T cell receptor beta chain was sequenced within a study of blood T cell repertoires in COVID-19 (dated by TCRdb to the early 2020s). Notes on the research overall: Collaborator samples came from the United States, Italy and Spain and covered acute and convalescent phases of COVID-19. The material from the prospective study consisted of cDNA or gDNA derived from T cells, B-cell-depleted T cells, or PBMCs. Subjects who had been exposed to COVID-19, were actively infected with it, or had recovered from it provided the deeply sampled blood TCRbeta repertoires that made up the dataset. The repertoires were released in a freely available public database intended as a resource for research on the immune response to SARS-CoV-2. Samples were obtained from the ongoing ImmuneRACE study (first 160 participants) and from over 1,000 subjects provided by 6 global collaborators. Sample metadata almost always included a de-identified subject ID, COVID-19 status, age in years and sex. Where available, HLA class I and class II types were obtained from metadata supplied by the sample provider rather than from assay-based typing. Study-wide findings and limitations: The quantity of clinical and demographic metadata differed by source and by participant and was supplied without curation.

Remarks on this clone: There is no known antigen for this receptor. Base-call qualities are not available, and no considerably larger clone is one nucleotide away.

TCRbeta CDR3 regions were amplified from genomic DNA by means of the immunoSEQ Assay, a bias-controlled multiplex PCR. From the authors' description of their analysis: The number of nucleated cells in each sample was estimated from the amplification of reference gene primers within the assay. Sequence reads were collapsed and filtered to measure the absolute abundance of every unique TCRbeta CDR3 rearrangement. For each sample, productive Simpson clonality was calculated as the square root of Simpson's diversity index across productive rearrangements. Drawn from immuneACCESS, this table holds only the in-frame rearrangements with V and J called that TCRdb kept. Clones are partly lost; checked studies trace under half to an unresolved V gene and leave the rest unexplained. V and J calls and clone size are given by that table; D and trimming were obtained from the DNA. The sample table records approximately 400,000 clones; about 91% of these occur just once. Around an eighth of the sample is taken by the ten largest.

One collaborating source in Seattle enrolled patients during active infection and followed them longitudinally through the course of disease. Each collaborating institution followed its own protocols to collect whole blood in K2EDTA tubes. Collaborator samples were shipped for TCRbeta analysis as frozen whole blood, isolated PBMCs, or DNA extracted from either sample type. The CDR3 covers 16 residues, taking in both the cysteine and the phenylalanine. CDR3 DNA only is kept here, 48 bases in frame from base 1. Trimming at the junction amounts to 4 bases on V and 0 bases on J, and the germline ends lie 17 bases apart. The germline V gene supplies CDR1 SGHRS and CDR2 YFSETQ.

The receptor was derived from a woman between 45 and 65 years old with COVID-19, enrolled during active disease. The rearrangement combines TRBV5-1 with TRBJ2-7; possibly the D gene is TRBD1, per 7 matching bases. The sample taken for sequencing was peripheral blood. The CDR3 protein sequence reads: CASSDWEAGGSYEQYF. Here is the DNA: TGCGCCAGCAGCGATTGGGAGGCAGGGGGCTCCTACGAGCAGTACTTC.